This TCR beta chain was recorded in a study of T cell repertoires in cytomegalovirus infection. Study at large: HLA-B-restricted CMV epitopes that are well studied were used alongside recently identified HLA-C-restricted ones. Through public TCR beta signatures, both CMV infection and matching HLA type were indicated.

Of note for this clonotype: Its antigen remains unknown.

The study, taken as a whole, reports: Carriers of CMV plus the relevant HLA were identified by cumulative public TCR beta family frequency.

Looked up from germline, CDR1 is SGHVS and CDR2 is FNYEAQ. V was clipped by 2 bases and J by 4 bases; unmatched bases: 7. This CDR3 is 15 amino acids long. In TCRdb, the reads were re-called with MiXCR into one record per CDR3 protein. The table includes about 920,000 distinct CDR3 sequences, 30% to 40% detected once. Specimen: cultured CD8+ T cells from PBMCs, collected from culture after CMV antigen stimulation. The chain links TRBV7-6 to TRBJ2-5, with 7 bases lining up with TRBD1. This receptor was obtained from a human donor in good health (CMV status not recorded). Some clones in this sample may be carry-over from other donors' samples. The CDR3 bases are TGTGCCAGCAGCTTACCGACAGGGATGATAGAGACCCAGTACTTC. This codes for CASSLPTGMIETQYF.